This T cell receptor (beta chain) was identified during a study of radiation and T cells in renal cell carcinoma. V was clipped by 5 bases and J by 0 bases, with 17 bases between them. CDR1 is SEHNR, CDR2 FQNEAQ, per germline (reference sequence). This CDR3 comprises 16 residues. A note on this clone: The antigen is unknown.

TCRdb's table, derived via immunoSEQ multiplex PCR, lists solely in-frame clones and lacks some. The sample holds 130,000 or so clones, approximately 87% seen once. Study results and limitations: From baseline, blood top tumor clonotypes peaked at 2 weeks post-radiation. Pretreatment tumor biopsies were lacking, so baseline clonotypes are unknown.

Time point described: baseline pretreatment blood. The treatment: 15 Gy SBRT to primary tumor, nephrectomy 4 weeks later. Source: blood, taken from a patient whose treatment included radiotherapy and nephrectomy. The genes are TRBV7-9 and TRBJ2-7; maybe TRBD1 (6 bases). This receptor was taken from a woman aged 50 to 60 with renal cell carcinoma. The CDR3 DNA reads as TGTGCCAGCAGCCCAGGCAGGGGTCCAAGCTCCTACGAGCAGTACTTC. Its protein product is CASSPGRGPSSYEQYF.